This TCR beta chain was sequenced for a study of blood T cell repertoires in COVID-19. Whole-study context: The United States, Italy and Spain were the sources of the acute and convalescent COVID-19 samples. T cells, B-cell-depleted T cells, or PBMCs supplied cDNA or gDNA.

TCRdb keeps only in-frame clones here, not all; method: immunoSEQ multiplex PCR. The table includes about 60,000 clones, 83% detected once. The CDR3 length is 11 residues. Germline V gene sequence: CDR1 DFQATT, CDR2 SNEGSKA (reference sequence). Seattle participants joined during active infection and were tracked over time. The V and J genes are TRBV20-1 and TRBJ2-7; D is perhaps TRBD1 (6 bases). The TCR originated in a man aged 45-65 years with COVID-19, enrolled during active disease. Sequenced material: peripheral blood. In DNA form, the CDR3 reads TGCAGCCTACAGGGCTCCTACGAGCAGTACTTC. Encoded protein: CSLQGSYEQYF.